This T cell receptor beta chain was identified during a study of T cells after yellow fever vaccination (dated by TCRdb to the late 2010s). General notes on the study: Libraries from fractions with low cell numbers were prepared with the SMART-Seq v4 Ultra Low Input RNA kit. To track T-cell clones before and after primary and booster YFV17D yellow fever vaccination, bulk TCR alpha and beta repertoires were sequenced longitudinally. The cohort comprised two healthy male donors, one aged 18 to 30 and one aged 30 to 39 years. Blood samples were taken at several timepoints before and after primary and secondary immunization, and bulk PBMC replicates and cell subsets were isolated.

TCR cDNA was synthesized by 5'RACE template switching, which introduced a universal primer site and unique molecular identifiers. Priming of cDNA synthesis was performed from both the TCR alpha and TCR beta constant segments. Library amplification involved two PCR steps, and the second step added sample barcodes and sequencing adapters. Sequencing of the libraries was done on either Illumina HiSeq 2500 (2x100 bp) or NovaSeq (2x150 bp). Per the authors' processing: MIGEC was used to demultiplex reads and collapse the reads into UMI consensus sequences, and MiXCR was used for V(D)J alignment. Clonotypes responding to the vaccine were identified with edgeR on replicate PBMC samples, with the criteria of FDR below 0.01 and a log2 fold change above 5 up to day 15. Bulk clonotypes were assigned CD4 or CD8 identity according to which sequenced CD4 or CD8 repertoire held them at higher abundance. TCRdb redid the processing of the public reads, applying fastp at Q25 and MiXCR, and retained in-frame beta chains. Every CDR3 protein is listed once, alongside the most common genes and DNA of its rows. These V and J calls are TCRdb output, not the study's own analysis. Within this sample are around 550,000 distinct CDR3 sequences, with 15% to 20% of them counted one time only. Jointly, the top ten make up roughly an eighth of the sample.

There are a few counts of this clonotype. It has no known antigen specificity. Base qualities are missing; no much larger clone stands one base away. Including cysteine and phenylalanine, the CDR3 has 14 amino acids. The kept DNA is CDR3 alone, 42 bases in frame from the first base. CDR1 and CDR2 are drawn from the germline V gene: SGHRS, YFSETQ. V is shortened by 2 bases, J by 1 base, and the region joining them spans 6 bases. The treatment or condition label, as the study defines it: live attenuated yellow fever vaccine strain. Two biological replicates of bulk PBMCs were collected at each blood-draw timepoint. A standard Ficoll-Paque protocol was used to isolate PBMCs from peripheral blood. RNA was extracted with TriZol from bulk PBMCs, CD4 and CD8 fractions, and dextramer-positive and dextramer-negative fractions. The investigation overall reported the following: Because abundant contaminating clonotypes from the bulk population could be contained in FACS-sorted repertoires, computational filtering was required. Compared with the primary T-cell response, the secondary T-cell response was faster but weaker, reaching its peak on day 5 rather than on day 15. After the booster, most of the clones that had expanded following primary vaccination were detected again (roughly 96% of CD4 and more than 85% of CD8), which suggests that memory was broadly maintained. Because the study included only a couple of donors, the extent to which the findings can be generalized is limited. A small fraction of clonotypes showed up in both the CD4 and CD8 compartments, probably as a result of convergent recombination.

This chain is built from TRBV5-1 and TRBJ1-4, with no reliable assignment of the D segment. Material: PBMCs, obtained 15 days after the yellow fever booster vaccination. This TCR was sampled from a man aged 25-40 years who received the YFV17D yellow fever vaccine. Here is the DNA: TGCGCCAGCAGCTTCTCCGAAACTAATGAAAAACTGTTTTTT. Its protein reads: CASSFSETNEKLFF.